This T cell receptor (beta chain) stems from a study of cytomegalovirus exposure and HLA in healthy donors. Whole-study results and caveats: The authors later linked a missense DCLRE1C variant to TCR beta V- and J-gene trimming. When a later analysis was performed, an Asian-associated ancestry cluster reportedly had fewer N-insertions than the approximately 600-donor mean. Across all donors, roughly uniform sequencing depth was an assumption of the presence/absence analyses.

In the case of this clone: No antigen is known for it.

V lost 5 bases and J lost 10, with 19 bases in between. Germline-derived CDR1 and CDR2 are SEHNR and FQNEAQ (reference sequence). The CDR3 extends over 14 amino acids. PCR employed 60 Vbeta and 13 Jbeta primers. Authors' data handling: There were around 78 million unique TCR beta chains by a later count, and about 12 million of them were shared. Produced via immunoSEQ multiplex PCR; TCRdb's table is partial and in-frame only. For V, J and clone size, that table is used; D and trimming come from the DNA. The sample lists some 120,000 clones; over 65% were seen once. The receptor's source is a woman in her thirties or forties in good health and CMV-seronegative. Sequenced material: PBMCs. The chain recombines TRBV7-9 with TRBJ2-3, with D possibly matching TRBD2 (6 bases). The CDR3 reads CASSTAYTSRAQYF. As DNA, the CDR3 is TGTGCCAGCAGCACAGCTTATACTAGCAGGGCGCAGTATTTT.